This TCR beta chain comes out of a study of neoadjuvant nivolumab and ipilimumab in lung cancer. Whole-study context: Patients got nivolumab 3 mg/kg on days 1, 15 and 29; combination added ipilimumab 1 mg/kg day 1.

Assay used: immunoSEQ multiplex PCR; TCRdb lists only in-frame clones, some missing. The sample contains 5,500 to 8,500 clones, roughly 84% of which appear only once. This CDR3 contains 16 residues. The germline V and J ends were trimmed by 0 bases and 7 bases, with 16 bases remaining between them. CDR1 LGHNA and CDR2 YNFKEQ come from the germline V gene. The chain couples TRBV4-2 to TRBJ1-5; D perhaps matches TRBD1 (5 bases). The specimen was tumor tissue, collected after neoadjuvant nivolumab, alone or with ipilimumab, at or shortly before surgery. This TCR derives from an adult with non-small cell lung cancer. The DNA for the CDR3 is TGTGCCAGCAGCCAAGATTCGGGGGGTTCCTTCCAGCCCCAGCATTTT. Translation gives CASSQDSGGSFQPQHF.